The sequence of this T cell receptor (beta chain) was determined in a study of blood T cell repertoires in COVID-19. Study-level background: Collection of acute and convalescent COVID-19 samples took place in the United States, Italy and Spain. T cells, B-cell-depleted T cells, or PBMCs provided the cDNA or gDNA that served as material.

The junction had 6 bases not matched to a gene; V was cut back by 0 bases and J by 2 bases. CDR3 size: 16 residues. Germline loops: CDR1 GTSNPN, CDR2 SVGIG (reference sequence). This clone was recorded once. Original methodology: Estimation of nucleated cell counts was performed using reference gene primer amplification. Some clones are missing from TCRdb's copy, which holds only in-frame ones; the method was immunoSEQ multiplex PCR. The V and J calls and clone size were taken over from that table, and D and trimming were inferred from the DNA. The sample records some 82,000 clones, about four fifths being singletons.

Specimen: peripheral blood. The chain employs TRBV30 and TRBJ1-5; the match to TRBD1 covers 8 bases. The clonotype originates from an elderly man with acute or convalescent COVID-19. The CDR3, as DNA: TGTGCCTGGAGTGTACAAGGGACAGGCGGCAATCAGCCCCAGCATTTT. Its translation is CAWSVQGTGGNQPQHF.